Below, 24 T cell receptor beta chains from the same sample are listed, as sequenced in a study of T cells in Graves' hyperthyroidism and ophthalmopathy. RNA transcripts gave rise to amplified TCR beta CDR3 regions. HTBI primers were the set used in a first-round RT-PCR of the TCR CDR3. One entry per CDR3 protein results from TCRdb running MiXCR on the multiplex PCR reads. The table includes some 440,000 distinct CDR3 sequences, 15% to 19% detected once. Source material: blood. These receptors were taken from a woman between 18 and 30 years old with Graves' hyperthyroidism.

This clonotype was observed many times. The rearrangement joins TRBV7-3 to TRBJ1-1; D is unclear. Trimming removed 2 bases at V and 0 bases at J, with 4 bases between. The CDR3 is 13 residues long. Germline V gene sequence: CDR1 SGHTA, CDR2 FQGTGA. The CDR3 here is CASSLSVNTEAFF. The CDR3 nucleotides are TGTGCCAGCAGCTTATCAGTGAACACTGAAGCTTTCTTT.

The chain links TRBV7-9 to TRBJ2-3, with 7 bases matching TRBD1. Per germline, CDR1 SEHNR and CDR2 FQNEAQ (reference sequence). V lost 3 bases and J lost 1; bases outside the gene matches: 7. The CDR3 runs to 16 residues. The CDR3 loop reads CASSLGDRGGTDTQYF. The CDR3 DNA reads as TGTGCCAGCAGCTTGGGGGACAGAGGCGGCACAGATACGCAGTATTTT.

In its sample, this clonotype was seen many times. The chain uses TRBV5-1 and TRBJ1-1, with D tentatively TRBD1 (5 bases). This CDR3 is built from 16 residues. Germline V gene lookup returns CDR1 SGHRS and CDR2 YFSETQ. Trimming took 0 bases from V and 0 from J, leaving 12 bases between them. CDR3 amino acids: CASSLGGVSLNTEAFF. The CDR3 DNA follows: TGCGCCAGCAGCTTGGGAGGGGTGAGCTTGAACACTGAAGCTTTCTTT. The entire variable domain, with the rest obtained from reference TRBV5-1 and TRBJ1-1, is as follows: KAGVTQTPRYLIKTRGQQVTLSCSPISGHRSVSWYQQTPGQGLQFLFEYFSETQRNKGNFPGRFSGRQFSNSRSEMNVSTLELGDSALYLCASSLGGVSLNTEAFFGQGTRLTVV.

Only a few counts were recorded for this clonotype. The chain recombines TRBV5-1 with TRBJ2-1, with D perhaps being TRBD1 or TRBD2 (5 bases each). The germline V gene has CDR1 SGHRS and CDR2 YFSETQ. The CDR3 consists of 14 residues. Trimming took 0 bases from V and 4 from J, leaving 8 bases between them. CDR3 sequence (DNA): TGCGCCAGCAGCTTGGTCTGGGGGTACAATGAGCAGTTCTTC. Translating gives CASSLVWGYNEQFF.

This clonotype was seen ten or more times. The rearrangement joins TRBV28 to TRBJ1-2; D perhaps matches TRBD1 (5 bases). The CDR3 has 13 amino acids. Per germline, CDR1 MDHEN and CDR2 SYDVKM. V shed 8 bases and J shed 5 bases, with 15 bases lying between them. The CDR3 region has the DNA TGTGCCAGCGGGACTCCTGCTAGATATGGCTACACCTTC. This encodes CASGTPARYGYTF.

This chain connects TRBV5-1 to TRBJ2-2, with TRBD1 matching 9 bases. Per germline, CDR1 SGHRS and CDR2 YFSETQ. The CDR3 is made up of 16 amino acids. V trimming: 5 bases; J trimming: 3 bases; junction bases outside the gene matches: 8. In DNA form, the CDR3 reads TGCGCCAGCAGGCTGACAGGGGGGATTGACACCGGGGAGCTGTTTTTT. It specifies CASRLTGGIDTGELFF.

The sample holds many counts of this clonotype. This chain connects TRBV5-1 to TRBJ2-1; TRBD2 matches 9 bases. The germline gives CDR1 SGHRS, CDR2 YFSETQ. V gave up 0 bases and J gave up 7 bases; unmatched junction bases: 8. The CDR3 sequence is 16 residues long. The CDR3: CASSLEIAGVKNEQFF. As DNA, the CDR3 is TGCGCCAGCAGCTTGGAAATAGCGGGAGTGAAGAATGAGCAGTTCTTC.

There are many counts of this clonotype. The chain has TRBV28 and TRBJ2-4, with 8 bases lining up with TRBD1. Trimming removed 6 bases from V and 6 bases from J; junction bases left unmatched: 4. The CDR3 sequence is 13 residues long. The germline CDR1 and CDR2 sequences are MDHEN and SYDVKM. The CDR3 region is CASSRTGINIQYF. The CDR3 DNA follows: TGTGCCAGCAGCCGGACAGGGATAAACATTCAGTACTTC.

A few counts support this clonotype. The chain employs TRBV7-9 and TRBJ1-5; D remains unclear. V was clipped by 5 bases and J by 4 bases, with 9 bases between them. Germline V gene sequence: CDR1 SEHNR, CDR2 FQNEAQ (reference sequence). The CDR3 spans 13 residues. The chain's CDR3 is CASSVRENQPQHF. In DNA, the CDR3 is TGTGCCAGCAGCGTCCGGGAGAATCAGCCCCAGCATTTT.

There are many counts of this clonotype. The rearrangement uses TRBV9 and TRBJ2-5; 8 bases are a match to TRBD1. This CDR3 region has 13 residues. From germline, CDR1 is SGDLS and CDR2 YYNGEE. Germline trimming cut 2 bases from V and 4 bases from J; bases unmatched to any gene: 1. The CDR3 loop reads CASSVGQGETQYF. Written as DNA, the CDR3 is TGTGCCAGCAGCGTTGGACAGGGAGAGACCCAGTACTTC.

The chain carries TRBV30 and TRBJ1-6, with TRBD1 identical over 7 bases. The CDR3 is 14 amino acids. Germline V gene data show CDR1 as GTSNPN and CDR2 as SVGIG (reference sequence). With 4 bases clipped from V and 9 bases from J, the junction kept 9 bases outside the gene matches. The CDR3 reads CAWIDDREASPLHF. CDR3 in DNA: TGTGCCTGGATCGACGACAGGGAGGCTTCACCCCTCCACTTT.

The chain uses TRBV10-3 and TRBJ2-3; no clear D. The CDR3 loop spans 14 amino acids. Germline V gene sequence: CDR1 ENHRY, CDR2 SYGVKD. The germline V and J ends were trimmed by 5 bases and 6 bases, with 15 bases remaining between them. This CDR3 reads CAISSETRPDTQYF. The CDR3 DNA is TGTGCCATCAGTTCAGAGACGAGACCCGATACGCAGTATTTT.

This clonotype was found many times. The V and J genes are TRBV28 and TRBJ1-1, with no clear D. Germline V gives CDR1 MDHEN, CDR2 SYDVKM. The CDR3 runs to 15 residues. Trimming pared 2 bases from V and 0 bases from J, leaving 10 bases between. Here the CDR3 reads CASSLRRVMNTEAFF. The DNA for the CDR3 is TGTGCCAGCAGTTTAAGACGGGTAATGAACACTGAAGCTTTCTTT. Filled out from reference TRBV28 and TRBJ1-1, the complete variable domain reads DVKVTQSSRYLVKRTGEKVFLECVQDMDHENMFWYRQDPGLGLRLIYFSYDVKMKEKGDIPEGYSVSREKKERFSLILESASTNQTSMYLCASSLRRVMNTEAFFGQGTRLTVV.

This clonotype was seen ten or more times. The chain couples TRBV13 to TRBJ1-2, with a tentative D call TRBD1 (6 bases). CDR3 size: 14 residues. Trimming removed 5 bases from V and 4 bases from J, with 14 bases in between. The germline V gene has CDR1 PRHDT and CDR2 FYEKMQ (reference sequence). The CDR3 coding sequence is TGTGCCAGCAGCCCGACAGGTTCCTCCTATGGCTACACCTTC. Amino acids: CASSPTGSSYGYTF. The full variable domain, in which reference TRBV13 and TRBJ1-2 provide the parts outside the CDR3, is AAGVIQSPRHLIKEKRETATLKCYPIPRHDTVYWYQQGPGQDPQFLISFYEKMQSDKGSIPDRFSAQQFSDYHSELNMSSLELGDSALYFCASSPTGSSYGYTFGSGTRLTVV.

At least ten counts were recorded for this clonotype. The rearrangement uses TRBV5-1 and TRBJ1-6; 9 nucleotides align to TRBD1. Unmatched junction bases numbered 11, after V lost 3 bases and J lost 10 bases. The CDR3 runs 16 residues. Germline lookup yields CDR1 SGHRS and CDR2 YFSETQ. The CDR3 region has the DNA TGCGCCAGCAGCTCAGGACGACAGGGGGTAAGGTCACCCCTCCACTTT. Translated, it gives CASSSGRQGVRSPLHF.

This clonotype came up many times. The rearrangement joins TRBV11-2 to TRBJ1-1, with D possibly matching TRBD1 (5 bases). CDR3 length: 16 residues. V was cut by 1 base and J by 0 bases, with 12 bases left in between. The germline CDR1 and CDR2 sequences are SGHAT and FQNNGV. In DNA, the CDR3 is TGTGCCAGCAGCTTAGTCCCCGGGACTATGAACACTGAAGCTTTCTTT. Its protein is CASSLVPGTMNTEAFF. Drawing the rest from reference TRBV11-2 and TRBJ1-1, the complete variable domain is EAGVAQSPRYKIIEKRQSVAFWCNPISGHATLYWYQQILGQGPKLLIQFQNNGVVDDSQLPKDRFSAERLKGVDSTLKIQPAKLEDSAVYLCASSLVPGTMNTEAFFGQGTRLTVV.

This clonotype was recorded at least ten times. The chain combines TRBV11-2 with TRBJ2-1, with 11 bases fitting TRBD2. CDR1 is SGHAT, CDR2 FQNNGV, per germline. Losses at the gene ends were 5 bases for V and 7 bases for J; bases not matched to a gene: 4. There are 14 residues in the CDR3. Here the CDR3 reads CASSLSGRGNEQFF. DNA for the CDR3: TGTGCCAGCAGCCTTAGCGGGAGGGGGAATGAGCAGTTCTTC.

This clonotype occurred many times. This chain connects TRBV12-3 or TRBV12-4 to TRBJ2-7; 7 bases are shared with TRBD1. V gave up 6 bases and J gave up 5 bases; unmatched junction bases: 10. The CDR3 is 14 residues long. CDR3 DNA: TGTGCCAGCAGCCCAGGACAGGCCCACCACGAGCAGTACTTC. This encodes CASSPGQAHHEQYF.

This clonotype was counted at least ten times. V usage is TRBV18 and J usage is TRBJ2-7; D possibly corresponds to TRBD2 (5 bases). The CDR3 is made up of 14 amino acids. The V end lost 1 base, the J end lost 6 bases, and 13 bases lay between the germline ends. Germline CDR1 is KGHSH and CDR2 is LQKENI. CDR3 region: CASSPLQGLGEQYF. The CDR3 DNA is TGTGCCAGCTCACCACTACAAGGACTCGGCGAGCAGTACTTC.

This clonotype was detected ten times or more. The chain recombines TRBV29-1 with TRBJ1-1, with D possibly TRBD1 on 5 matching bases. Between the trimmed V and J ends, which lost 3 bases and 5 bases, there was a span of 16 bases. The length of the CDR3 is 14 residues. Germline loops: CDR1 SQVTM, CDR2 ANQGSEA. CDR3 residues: CSVDRGTTGTEAFF. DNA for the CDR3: TGCAGCGTTGACCGGGGGACGACGGGGACTGAAGCTTTCTTT.

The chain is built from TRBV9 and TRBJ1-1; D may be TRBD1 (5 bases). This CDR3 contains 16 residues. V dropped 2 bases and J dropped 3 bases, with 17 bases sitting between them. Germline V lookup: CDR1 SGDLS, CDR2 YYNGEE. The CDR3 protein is CASSVSVFGADTEAFF. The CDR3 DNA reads TGTGCCAGCAGCGTCTCGGTTTTCGGGGCGGACACTGAAGCTTTCTTT. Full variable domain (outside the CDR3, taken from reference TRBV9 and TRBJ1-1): DSGVTQTPKHLITATGQRVTLRCSPRSGDLSVYWYQQSLDQGLQFLIQYYNGEERAKGNILERFSAQQFPDLHSELNLSSLELGDSALYFCASSVSVFGADTEAFFGQGTRLTVV.

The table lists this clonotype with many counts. The CDR3: CASSPDRGDYGYTF. The CDR3 nucleotides read TGTGCCAGCAGTCCCGACAGGGGAGACTATGGCTACACCTTC. V usage is TRBV6-4 and J usage is TRBJ1-2; TRBD1 matches at 8 bases. The junction had 5 bases not matched to a gene; V was cut back by 5 bases and J by 3 bases. The CDR3 length is 14 residues. Germline loops: CDR1 MRHNA, CDR2 SNTAGT.

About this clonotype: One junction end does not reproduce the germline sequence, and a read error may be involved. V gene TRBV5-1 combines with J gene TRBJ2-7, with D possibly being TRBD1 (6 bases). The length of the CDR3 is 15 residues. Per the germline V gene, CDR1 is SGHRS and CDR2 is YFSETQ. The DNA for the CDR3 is TGTGCCAGCAGCTGGCACGGGACATTGGCCTACGAGCAGTACTTC. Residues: CASSWHGTLAYEQYF.

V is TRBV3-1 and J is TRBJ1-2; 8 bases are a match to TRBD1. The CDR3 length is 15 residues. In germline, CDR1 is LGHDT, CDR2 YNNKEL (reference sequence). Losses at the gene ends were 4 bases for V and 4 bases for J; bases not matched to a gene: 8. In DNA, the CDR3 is TGTGCCAGCAGCCGCGACAGGGGAGTAAGCTATGGCTACACCTTC. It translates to CASSRDRGVSYGYTF.